This T cell receptor (beta chain) originates from a study of cytomegalovirus exposure and HLA in healthy donors. General study findings and limits: Testing in vitro showed a few CMV-associated chains specific for CMV antigens.

A word on this clone: Its specificity is not known.

This CDR3 comprises 15 residues. The V end lost 5 bases, the J end lost 2 bases, and 16 bases lay between the germline ends. Germline CDR1 reads MNHNY; CDR2 reads SVGAGI (reference sequence). Sequenced by immunoSEQ multiplex PCR; TCRdb stores in-frame clones only, minus some. The data show roughly 65,000 clones, about 90% seen once. The rearrangement links TRBV6-6 to TRBJ2-7; D possibly corresponds to TRBD1 (6 bases). This clonotype originated in a man aged 18 to 30 in good health and CMV-seronegative. The sequenced sample was PBMCs. CDR3 protein: CASSGARGNTYEQYF. CDR3 DNA sequence: TGTGCCAGCAGTGGTGCCAGGGGAAATACCTACGAGCAGTACTTC.